This T cell receptor (beta chain) was profiled in a study of PD-L1 blockade in urothelial cancer. Study summary: Beginning in about 2014, patients received atezolizumab, given as 1,200 mg intravenously every 3 weeks. Patients arrived having already received 0 to 3 prior chemotherapy regimens. Per blood sample, T cells had a median of roughly 150,000. Study results and limitations: Lower pretreatment blood TCR clonality, under the median, predicted better survival, researchers reported.

A word on this clone: Antigen specificity is unknown.

Clones were read by immunoSEQ multiplex PCR, and TCRdb kept only the in-frame ones, dropping some. The sample records roughly 30,000 clones, around 90% being singletons. The source was PBMCs, collected around atezolizumab (anti-PD-L1) treatment. The clonotype comes from a man aged 50-59 years with urothelial cancer.

This CDR3 is CASSATGGPTEAFF. The CDR3 coding sequence is TGTGCCAGTAGTGCGACAGGGGGTCCCACTGAAGCTTTCTTT. The chain is built from TRBV19 and TRBJ1-1; TRBD1 matches 9 bases. CDR3 length equals 14 residues. Germline V gene data show CDR1 as LNHDA and CDR2 as SQIVND (reference sequence). V lost 5 bases to trimming and J lost 4 bases; unmatched junction nucleotides: 5.